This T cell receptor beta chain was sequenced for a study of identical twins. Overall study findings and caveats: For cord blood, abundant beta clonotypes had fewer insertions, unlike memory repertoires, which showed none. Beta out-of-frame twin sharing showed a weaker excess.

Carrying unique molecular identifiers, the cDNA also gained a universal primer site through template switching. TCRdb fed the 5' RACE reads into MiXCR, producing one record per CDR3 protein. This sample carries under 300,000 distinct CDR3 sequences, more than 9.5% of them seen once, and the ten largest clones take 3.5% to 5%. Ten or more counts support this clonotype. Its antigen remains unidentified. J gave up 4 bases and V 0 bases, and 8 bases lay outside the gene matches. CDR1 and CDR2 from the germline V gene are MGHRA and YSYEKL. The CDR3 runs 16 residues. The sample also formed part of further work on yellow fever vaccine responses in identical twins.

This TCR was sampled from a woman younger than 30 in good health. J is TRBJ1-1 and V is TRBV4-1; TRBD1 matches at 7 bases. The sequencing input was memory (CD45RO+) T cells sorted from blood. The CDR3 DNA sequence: TGCGCCAGCAGCCAAGAAAAGGGGGCGCGGGGCACTGAAGCTTTCTTT. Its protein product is CASSQEKGARGTEAFF.